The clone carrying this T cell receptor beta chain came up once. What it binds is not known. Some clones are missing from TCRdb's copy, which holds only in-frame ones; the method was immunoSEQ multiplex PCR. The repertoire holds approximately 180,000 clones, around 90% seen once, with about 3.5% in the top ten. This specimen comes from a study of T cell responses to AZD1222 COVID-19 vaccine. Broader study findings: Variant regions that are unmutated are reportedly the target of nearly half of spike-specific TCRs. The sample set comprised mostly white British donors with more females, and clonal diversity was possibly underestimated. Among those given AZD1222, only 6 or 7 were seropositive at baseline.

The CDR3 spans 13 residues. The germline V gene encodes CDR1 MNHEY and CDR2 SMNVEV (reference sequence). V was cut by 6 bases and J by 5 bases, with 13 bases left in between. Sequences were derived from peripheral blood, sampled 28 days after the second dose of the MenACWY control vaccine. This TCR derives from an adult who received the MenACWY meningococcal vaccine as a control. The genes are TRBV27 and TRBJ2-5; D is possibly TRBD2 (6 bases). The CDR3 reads CASREGRWETQYF. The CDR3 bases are TGTGCCAGCAGGGAGGGCCGGTGGGAGACCCAGTACTTC.